This TCR beta chain emerged from a study of shared clonotypes between healthy human individuals. CD45RO negativity and positive selection for CCR7 defined naive CD8 cells, a population that excluded terminally differentiated effector memory CD45RA+ cells. General observations from the study: Sampling involved blood alone; tissue repertoires likely differ.

The CDR3 runs to 16 residues. Germline V gene data show CDR1 as SGHTA and CDR2 as FQGTGA. Losses at the gene ends were 1 base for V and 3 bases for J; bases not matched to a gene: 7. Assay execution proceeded at the deep level. Using immunoSEQ multiplex PCR, the repertoire was profiled, and TCRdb retains in-frame clones only, with some absent. The data contain millions of clones, around 93% of them singletons. Of note for this clone: The antigen remains undetermined.

The receptor was isolated from a man aged 18 to 30 in good health. Some clones in this sample may be carry-over from other donors' samples. This chain connects TRBV7-3 to TRBJ2-3; TRBD2 matches at 7 bases. Sequences were obtained from naive CD8+ T cells from PBMCs. In DNA form, the CDR3 reads TGTGCCAGCAGCTTAAGACTAGCACCACTTACAGATACGCAGTATTTT. Translation gives CASSLRLAPLTDTQYF.